The 17 T cell receptor beta chains below come from one sample, sequenced in a study of CD8 T cells in ankylosing spondylitis. TCRdb re-called the 5' RACE reads through MiXCR, storing one row per CDR3 protein. The sample records roughly 220,000 distinct CDR3 sequences, roughly a tenth being singletons. The sample comprised blood, either unsorted or a sorted T cell fraction (not recorded which). These receptors all come from a male donor with ankylosing spondylitis or in good health (not recorded which).

This clonotype has only a few counts. The chain uses TRBV7-8 and TRBJ2-7; tentatively, D is TRBD2 (5 bases). The CDR3 totals 15 residues. Germline-derived CDR1 and CDR2 are SGHVS and FQNEAQ. V lost 7 bases to trimming and J lost 5 bases, with 21 bases between them. This CDR3 reads CASTPRADLRNEQYF. The CDR3 bases are TGTGCCAGCACCCCGAGGGCGGACCTTCGGAACGAGCAGTACTTC.

As concerns this clonotype: A much larger clone sits a single nucleotide away, making a read error possible. The chain is built from TRBV5-1 and TRBJ1-1; the D gene is possibly TRBD1 (6 bases). Germline lookup yields CDR1 SGHRS and CDR2 YFSETQ. The CDR3 has 15 residues. The DNA for the CDR3 is TGCGCCAGCGGCTTGGCACAGGGTTCACGGACTGAAGCTTTCTTT. It encodes CASGLAQGSRTEAFF.

This clonotype was counted only a few times. The chain recombines TRBV12-3 or TRBV12-4 with TRBJ1-1; 8 nucleotides match TRBD1. The length of the CDR3 is 14 residues. Trimming cost V 4 bases and J 3 bases; bases outside gene matches: 4. The CDR3 spells CASSSGGYDTEAFF. The CDR3, as DNA: TGTGCCAGCAGTTCAGGGGGCTACGACACTGAAGCTTTCTTT.

At least ten counts were recorded for this clonotype. V gene TRBV5-6 combines with J gene TRBJ2-3; no clear D gene. Per germline, CDR1 SGHDT and CDR2 YYEEEE. V was clipped by 2 bases and J by 0 bases, with 10 bases between them. The CDR3 spans 15 residues. The CDR3 bases are TGTGCCAGCAGCTTTGTTGGAACCAGCACAGATACGCAGTATTTT. Residues: CASSFVGTSTDTQYF.

This clonotype was detected ten times or more. The chain is built from TRBV20-1 and TRBJ2-2; no reliable D call. V was cut by 3 bases and J by 3 bases, with 14 bases left in between. Germline CDR1 is DFQATT and CDR2 is SNEGSKA (reference sequence). This CDR3 comprises 15 residues. CDR3 region: CSASLAVEDTGELFF. The CDR3 nucleotides read TGCAGTGCTAGCTTGGCGGTCGAGGACACCGGGGAGCTGTTTTTT.

The chain links TRBV7-2 to TRBJ2-5; 7 positions match TRBD1. The CDR3 is made up of 14 amino acids. V lost 5 bases to trimming and J lost 8 bases; unmatched junction nucleotides: 11. Germline-derived CDR1 and CDR2 are SGHTA and FQGNSA. The CDR3 bases are TGTGCCAGCAGCGGACACAGGGGCGGAGACACCCAGTACTTC. It encodes CASSGHRGGDTQYF.

This chain uses TRBV4-1 with TRBJ2-5; D gene ambiguous. The CDR3 runs 12 residues. Trimming shortened V by 0 bases and J by 7 bases, and 6 bases separated the two germline ends. From germline, CDR1 is MGHRA and CDR2 YSYEKL. In DNA form, the CDR3 reads TGCGCCAGCAGCCAAGATTGGGGGACCCAGTACTTC. Encoded protein: CASSQDWGTQYF.

This clonotype was seen at least ten times. The gene calls are TRBV20-1 and TRBJ1-2; perhaps TRBD1 as D (6 bases). Germline V gene data show CDR1 as DFQATT and CDR2 as SNEGSKA (reference sequence). V was pared by 5 bases and J by 4 bases, with 23 bases between. The CDR3 spans 16 residues. CDR3 nucleotides: TGCAGTGCTCTATCGGGCGGGGGCGCGGGTTCCTATGGCTACACCTTC. It codes for CSALSGGGAGSYGYTF.

This clonotype appeared many times. This sequence joins TRBV12-3 or TRBV12-4 and TRBJ2-6; no clear D gene. V gave up 2 bases and J gave up 2 bases, with 7 bases separating them. The CDR3 length is 15 residues. The CDR3 coding sequence is TGTGCCAGCAGTTTATTCCGCACTGGGGCCAACGTCCTGACTTTC. Its translation: CASSLFRTGANVLTF.

This clonotype was counted ten times or more. The rearrangement joins TRBV12-3 or TRBV12-4 to TRBJ1-1; D is ambiguous. The CDR3 consists of 16 residues. Trimming cost V 1 base and J 0 bases, with 12 bases left between them. CDR3 nucleotides: TGTGCCAGCAGTTTAGAACCCGACCACTTGAACACTGAAGCTTTCTTT. Its protein product is CASSLEPDHLNTEAFF.

This clonotype was counted a few times. V and J are TRBV20-1 and TRBJ2-3, with 15 bases identical to TRBD2. The length of the CDR3 is 16 residues. J lost 6 bases, V lost 1 base, and 5 bases had no gene match. Germline V gene data show CDR1 as DFQATT and CDR2 as SNEGSKA (reference sequence). The CDR3 reads CSARAGLAGGFDTQYF. As DNA, the CDR3 is TGCAGTGCTAGAGCCGGACTAGCGGGGGGGTTTGATACGCAGTATTTT.

This clonotype was seen only once. A much larger clone differs by one base, so this may be a read error. The V and J genes are TRBV7-2 and TRBJ2-5, with D perhaps assigned TRBD1 or TRBD2 (5 bases each). This CDR3 has 14 residues. Germline CDR1 reads SGHTA; CDR2 reads FQGNSA. The CDR3 region has the DNA TGTGCCAGCAGCTTAGCTGCCGGGACCTTGGGCCAGTGCTTC. It encodes CASSLAAGTLGQCF.

The sample holds many counts of this clonotype. V usage is TRBV28 and J usage is TRBJ2-3; D unclear. The length of the CDR3 is 17 residues. Looked up from germline, CDR1 is MDHEN and CDR2 is SYDVKM. V was trimmed by 7 bases and J by 2 bases, leaving 22 bases between them. The CDR3 nucleotides are TGTGCCAGCACCCCGATAGGGTTAGGGATCAACACAGATACGCAGTATTTT. Protein: CASTPIGLGINTDTQYF.

This clonotype has a count of ten or more. This sequence joins TRBV28 and TRBJ2-3; D assignment may be TRBD1 or TRBD2 (5 bases each). The V and J ends lost 7 bases and 8 bases respectively, with 19 bases between them. The germline CDR1 and CDR2 sequences are MDHEN and SYDVKM. The CDR3 spans 14 residues. CDR3 sequence reads: CASNPGTPGRTQYF. DNA of the CDR3: TGTGCCAGCAACCCCGGGACCCCCGGCCGTACGCAGTATTTT.

The J gene is TRBJ2-7, the V gene TRBV7-2, with 7 positions matching TRBD1. In germline, CDR1 is SGHTA, CDR2 FQGNSA. The trim removed 5 bases at V and 5 bases at J, leaving 6 bases unmatched. The CDR3 totals 13 residues. CDR3: CASSPGGIHEQYF. The CDR3 nucleotides are TGTGCCAGCAGCCCAGGGGGAATCCACGAGCAGTACTTC.

This clonotype was found many times. The rearrangement joins TRBV5-1 to TRBJ1-1, with D tentatively TRBD1 (5 bases). Trimming took off 0 bases at V and 2 bases at J, with 17 bases between the two ends. This CDR3 contains 17 residues. Germline V gene data show CDR1 as SGHRS and CDR2 as YFSETQ. The CDR3 here is CASSLAPTGAYNTEAFF. CDR3 sequence (DNA): TGCGCCAGCAGCTTGGCCCCCACCGGGGCCTACAACACTGAAGCTTTCTTT. Using reference TRBV5-1 and TRBJ1-1 for the parts outside the CDR3, the full variable domain is KAGVTQTPRYLIKTRGQQVTLSCSPISGHRSVSWYQQTPGQGLQFLFEYFSETQRNKGNFPGRFSGRQFSNSRSEMNVSTLELGDSALYLCASSLAPTGAYNTEAFFGQGTRLTVV.

This clonotype showed up many times. The chain joins TRBV24-1 to TRBJ2-7; the D is unclear. The germline V and J ends were trimmed by 8 bases and 1 base, with 8 bases remaining between them. The CDR3 runs to 12 residues. CDR1 and CDR2 (germline): KGHDR, SFDVKD. The CDR3 is CATKAYSYEQYF. CDR3 nucleotides: TGTGCCACCAAAGCGTATTCCTACGAGCAGTACTTC.